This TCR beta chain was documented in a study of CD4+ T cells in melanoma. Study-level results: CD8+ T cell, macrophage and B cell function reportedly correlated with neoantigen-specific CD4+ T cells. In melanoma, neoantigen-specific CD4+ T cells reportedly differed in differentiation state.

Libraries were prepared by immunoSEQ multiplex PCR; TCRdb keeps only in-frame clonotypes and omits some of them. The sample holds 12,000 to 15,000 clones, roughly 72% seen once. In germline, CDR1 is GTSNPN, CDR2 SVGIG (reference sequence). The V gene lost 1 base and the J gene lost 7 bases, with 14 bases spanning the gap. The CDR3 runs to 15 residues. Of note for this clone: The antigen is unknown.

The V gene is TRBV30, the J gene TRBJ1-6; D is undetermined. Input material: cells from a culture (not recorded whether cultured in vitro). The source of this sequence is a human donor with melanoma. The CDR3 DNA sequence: TGTGCCTGGAGTGGAGGTAGGGCAGCGAATTCACCCCTCCACTTT. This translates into CAWSGGRAANSPLHF.